The entry that follows covers one T cell receptor (beta chain) sequence. The CDR3 length is 13 residues. Trimming took off 4 bases at V and 2 bases at J, with 6 bases between the two ends. Germline V CDR1 and CDR2: SEHNR, FQNEAQ (reference sequence). This entry comes from a study of blood T cell repertoires in COVID-19. Sequencing was performed with immunoSEQ multiplex PCR; in TCRdb, only in-frame clones are kept and a portion is missing. The data show roughly 50,000 clones, with 75% to 90% seen just once and roughly an eighth held by the top ten. The V and J genes are TRBV7-9 and TRBJ1-5; D remains unclear. The material sequenced was peripheral blood. This clonotype originated in a woman in her sixties or seventies with active COVID-19. The CDR3 region has the DNA TGTGCCAGCAGCTCTGGAGGCAATCAGCCCCAGCATTTT. Its translation is CASSSGGNQPQHF.